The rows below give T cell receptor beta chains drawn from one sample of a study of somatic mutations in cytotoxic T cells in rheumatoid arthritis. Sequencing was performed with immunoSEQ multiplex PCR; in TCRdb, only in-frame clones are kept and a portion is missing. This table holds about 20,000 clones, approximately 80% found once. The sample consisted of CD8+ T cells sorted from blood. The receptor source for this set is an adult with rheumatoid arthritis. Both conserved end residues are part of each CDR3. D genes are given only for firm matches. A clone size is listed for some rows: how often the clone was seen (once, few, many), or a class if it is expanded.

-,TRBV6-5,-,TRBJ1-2,CASSSGTSPVDGYTF,TGTGCCAGCAGTTCCGGGACTTCACCCGTTGATGGCTACACCTTC
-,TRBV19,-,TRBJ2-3,CASSIVSSTDTQYF,TGTGCCAGTAGTATTGTAAGTAGCACAGATACGCAGTATTTT
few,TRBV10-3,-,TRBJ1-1,CATHPGNTEAFF,TGTGCCACCCATCCGGGGAACACTGAAGCTTTCTTT
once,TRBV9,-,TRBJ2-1,CASTEQFF,TGTGCCAGCACTGAGCAGTTCTTC
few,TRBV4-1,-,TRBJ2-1,CASSQDQEQFF,TGCGCCAGCAGCCAAGATCAAGAGCAGTTCTTC
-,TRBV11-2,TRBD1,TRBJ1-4,CASSLVGQGAGNEKLFF,TGTGCCAGCAGCTTAGTAGGACAGGGGGCCGGTAATGAAAAACTGTTTTTT
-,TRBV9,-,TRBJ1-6,CASTQGYYNSPLHF,TGTGCCAGCACACAAGGGTATTATAATTCACCCCTCCACTTT
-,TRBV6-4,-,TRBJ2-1,CASSSVGRSYNEQFF,TGTGCCAGCAGTTCAGTGGGTCGCTCCTACAATGAGCAGTTCTTC
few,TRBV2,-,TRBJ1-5,CASSVVGYSNQPQHF,TGTGCCAGCAGTGTAGTGGGTTATAGCAATCAGCCCCAGCATTTT
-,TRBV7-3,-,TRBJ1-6,CASLITKRGSPLHF,TGTGCCAGCTTGATTACTAAAAGGGGTTCACCCCTCCACTTT
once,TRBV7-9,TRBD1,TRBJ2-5,CASSDRDRGYMETQYF,TGTGCCAGCAGCGACCGGGACAGGGGGTATATGGAGACCCAGTACTTC
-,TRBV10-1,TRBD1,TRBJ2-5,CASSDGGQGNGETQYF,TGCGCCAGCAGTGATGGGGGACAGGGGAATGGAGAGACCCAGTACTTC
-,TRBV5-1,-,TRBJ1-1,CASSLGGAVTEAFF,TGCGCCAGCAGCTTGGGGGGGGCGGTCACTGAAGCTTTCTTT
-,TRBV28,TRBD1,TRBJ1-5,CASSRQGTYSNQPQHF,TGTGCCAGCAGCAGACAGGGGACCTATAGCAATCAGCCCCAGCATTTT
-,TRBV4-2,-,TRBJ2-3,CASMEGDTQYF,TGTGCCAGCATGGAAGGAGATACGCAGTATTTT
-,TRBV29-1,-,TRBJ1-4,CGYSPTNEKLFF,TGCGGATATTCGCCAACTAATGAAAAACTGTTTTTT
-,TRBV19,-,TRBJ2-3,CASSNLDTQYF,TGTGCCAGTAGCAATTTGGATACGCAGTATTTT
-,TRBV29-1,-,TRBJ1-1,CSVEDRMRRAEAFF,TGCAGCGTTGAAGATCGTATGCGGAGGGCTGAAGCTTTCTTT
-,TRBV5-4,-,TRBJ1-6,CASSSNSPLHF,TGTGCCAGCAGCTCCAATTCACCCCTCCACTTT
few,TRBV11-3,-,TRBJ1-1,CASSLLSTAEAFF,TGTGCCAGCAGCCTTTTGTCTACCGCTGAAGCTTTCTTT
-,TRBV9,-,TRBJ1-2,CASSVAAGYGYTF,TGTGCCAGCAGCGTAGCGGCAGGCTATGGCTACACCTTC
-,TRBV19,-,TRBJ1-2,CASRHSDSLYGYTF,TGTGCCAGTAGACATTCGGACAGCCTCTATGGCTACACCTTC
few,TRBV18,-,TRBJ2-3,CASSPSDTQYF,TGTGCCAGCTCACCATCTGATACGCAGTATTTT
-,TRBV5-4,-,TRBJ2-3,CASSFHTDTQYF,TGTGCCAGCAGCTTCCACACAGATACGCAGTATTTT
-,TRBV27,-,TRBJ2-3,CASTPRGGVADTQYF,TGTGCCAGCACCCCTAGGGGGGGCGTAGCAGATACGCAGTATTTT
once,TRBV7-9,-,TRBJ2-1,CASSLIADNEQFF,TGTGCCAGCAGCTTAATAGCGGACAATGAGCAGTTCTTC
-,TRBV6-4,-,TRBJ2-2,CASSDFGWSNTGELFF,TGTGCCAGCAGTGACTTTGGTTGGTCGAACACCGGGGAGCTGTTTTTT
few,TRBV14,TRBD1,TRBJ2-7,CASSQWDRVNYEQYF,TGTGCCAGCAGTCAGTGGGACAGGGTTAACTACGAGCAGTACTTC
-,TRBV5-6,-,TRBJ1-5,CASSLDLGAPQHF,TGTGCCAGCAGCTTGGATCTCGGGGCGCCCCAGCATTTT
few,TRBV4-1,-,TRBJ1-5,CASSQDGSLHGIQPQHF,TGCGCCAGCAGCCAAGATGGTTCACTACACGGGATTCAGCCCCAGCATTTT
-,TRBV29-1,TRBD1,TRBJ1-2,CSADPGQEVGYTF,TGCAGCGCTGATCCGGGACAGGAGGTTGGCTACACCTTC
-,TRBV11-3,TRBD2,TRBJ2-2,CASSARLAGSNTGELFF,TGTGCCAGCAGCGCCAGACTAGCGGGGTCGAACACCGGGGAGCTGTTTTTT
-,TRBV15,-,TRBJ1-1,CATSSPLNTEAFF,TGTGCCACCAGCTCCCCATTGAACACTGAAGCTTTCTTT
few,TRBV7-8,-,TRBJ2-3,CASSTMGWESDTQYF,TGTGCCAGCAGCACCATGGGATGGGAGTCAGATACGCAGTATTTT
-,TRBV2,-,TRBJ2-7,CASLRGAYEQYF,TGTGCCAGCTTACGTGGGGCCTACGAGCAGTACTTC
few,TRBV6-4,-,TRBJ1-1,CASSDSGNTEAFF,TGTGCCAGCAGTGACTCCGGGAACACTGAAGCTTTCTTT
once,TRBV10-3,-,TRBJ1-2,CAISAGEQRYGYTF,TGTGCCATCAGTGCGGGAGAGCAGCGCTATGGCTACACCTTC
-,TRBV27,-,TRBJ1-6,CASSFQAESSYNSPLHF,TGTGCCAGCAGTTTTCAGGCCGAGAGCTCCTATAATTCACCCCTCCACTTT
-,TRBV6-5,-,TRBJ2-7,CASSYAPVATYEQYF,TGTGCCAGCAGTTACGCCCCCGTAGCTACCTACGAGCAGTACTTC
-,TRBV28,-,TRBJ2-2,CASSLRLDGELFF,TGTGCCAGCAGTTTAAGGCTAGACGGGGAGCTGTTTTTT
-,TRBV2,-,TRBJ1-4,CASSDPASATNEKLFF,TGTGCCAGCAGTGATCCGGCCTCTGCAACTAATGAAAAACTGTTTTTT
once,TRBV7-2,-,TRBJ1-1,CASSSYELHTEAFF,TGTGCCAGCAGTTCTTATGAACTTCACACTGAAGCTTTCTTT
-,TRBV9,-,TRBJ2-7,CASSGGGRGGTYEQYF,TGTGCCAGCAGCGGAGGAGGGCGAGGGGGGACCTACGAGCAGTACTTC
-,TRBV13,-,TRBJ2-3,CASSAGHPSTDTQYF,TGTGCCAGCAGCGCCGGACATCCTAGCACAGATACGCAGTATTTT
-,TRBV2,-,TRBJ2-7,CASSPSPYEQYF,TGTGCCAGCAGCCCGTCCCCCTACGAGCAGTACTTC
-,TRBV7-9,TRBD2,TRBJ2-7,CASSLIVVDSGSSYEQYF,TGTGCCAGCAGCTTAATAGTGGTTGATAGCGGGAGTAGCTACGAGCAGTACTTC
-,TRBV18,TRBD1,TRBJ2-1,CASAFSWTGGYNEQFF,TGTGCCAGCGCTTTTTCGTGGACAGGGGGCTACAATGAGCAGTTCTTC
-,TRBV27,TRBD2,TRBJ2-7,CASSLVAGGPGEQYF,TGTGCCAGCAGTTTAGTAGCGGGGGGGCCGGGCGAGCAGTACTTC
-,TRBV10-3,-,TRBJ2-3,CAISESIDTQYF,TGTGCCATCAGTGAGTCGATAGATACGCAGTATTTT
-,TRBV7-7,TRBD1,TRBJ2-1,CASSPGQGMNNEQFF,TGTGCTAGCAGCCCGGGACAGGGGATGAACAATGAGCAGTTCTTC